The 5 T cell receptor beta chains given below trace back to one sample, sequenced in a study of blood T cell repertoires in COVID-19. Measured with immunoSEQ multiplex PCR; TCRdb has only the in-frame clones, and not every one. The sample gives fewer than 250,000 clones, around 84% of which show up once; roughly 3% is in the top ten. Sequencing was done on a sample of peripheral blood. These receptors were taken from a man aged 55 to 69 with acute or convalescent COVID-19.

The chain has TRBV7-2 and TRBJ1-1, with a possible D match to TRBD1 (6 bases). Germline V gene sequence: CDR1 SGHTA, CDR2 FQGNSA. CDR3 length equals 13 residues. Trimming stripped 5 bases from V and 1 base from J, with 8 bases between. The CDR3 sequence is CASSEGQNTEAFF. CDR3 coding DNA: TGTGCCAGCAGCGAGGGACAGAACACTGAAGCTTTCTTT.

In DNA, the CDR3 is TGTGCCAGTAGTACTTGGACTAGCGGGGGGGAAGGGGCCAACGTCCTGACTTTC. Translation: CASSTWTSGGEGANVLTF. The gene calls are TRBV19 and TRBJ2-6; 15 bases line up with TRBD2. Germline CDR1 reads LNHDA; CDR2 reads SQIVND (reference sequence). The trim removed 4 bases at V and 4 bases at J, leaving 5 bases unmatched. The CDR3 totals 18 residues.

This rearrangement joins TRBV9 to TRBJ2-3, with D possibly TRBD1 on 5 matching bases. Trimming shortened V by 6 bases and J by 5 bases, and 22 bases separated the two germline ends. This CDR3 region has 16 residues. Germline V lookup: CDR1 SGDLS, CDR2 YYNGEE. The CDR3 nucleotides are TGTGCCAGCACCGACAACACCCAGGGTGAGATAGATACGCAGTATTTT. Translating gives CASTDNTQGEIDTQYF.

This chain uses TRBV7-2 with TRBJ2-4; TRBD2 might be the D (5 bases). This CDR3 has 12 residues. Germline CDR1 SGHTA, CDR2 FQGNSA. V lost 2 bases and J lost 8, with 7 bases in between. The chain's CDR3 is CASSLRGYIQYF. CDR3 coding DNA: TGTGCCAGCAGCTTACGGGGATACATTCAGTACTTC.

The V and J genes are TRBV6-2 or TRBV6-3 and TRBJ2-5; a weak D match, TRBD2 (6 bases). Trimming cost V 5 bases and J 5 bases, with 24 bases left between them. This CDR3 region has 17 residues. In germline, CDR1 is MNHEY, CDR2 SVGEGT. CDR3 in amino acids: CASSPRGRPKGSETQYF. CDR3 DNA: TGTGCCAGCAGTCCACGTGGGAGGCCGAAGGGCTCCGAGACCCAGTACTTC.